A selection of T cell receptor beta chains follows, all from one sample in a study of blood T cell repertoires in COVID-19. Measured with immunoSEQ multiplex PCR; TCRdb has only the in-frame clones, and not every one. The sample has around 200,000 clones, nearly 90% seen once. Specimen: peripheral blood. The receptors shown here come from a woman younger than 35 who had recovered from COVID-19. CDR3s include the opening cysteine and the closing phenylalanine or tryptophan. Each record gives: CDR3 protein, CDR3 DNA, clone size, V gene, D gene, CDR3 length, J gene. A D gene is named only where the DNA matches it firmly. Size is stated for part of the rows, as once, few or many counts, or as a class when the clone is expanded.

CDR3: CASSYGGDRAQGYTF; DNA: TGTGCCAGCAGCTACGGAGGGGACAGGGCCCAAGGCTACACCTTC; size: NA; V: TRBV5-4; D: TRBD1; length: 15; J: TRBJ1-2
CDR3: CASSPGPDRVYGYTF; DNA: TGTGCCAGCAGCCCCGGCCCGGACAGGGTCTATGGCTACACCTTC; size: NA; V: TRBV3-1/TRBV3-2; D: TRBD1; length: 15; J: TRBJ1-2
CDR3: CASSWGGVGETQYF; DNA: TGTGCCAGCAGTTGGGGGGGGGTAGGAGAGACCCAGTACTTC; size: NA; V: TRBV6-2/TRBV6-3; D: TRBD2; length: 14; J: TRBJ2-5
CDR3: CASSPPVAAANEKLFF; DNA: TGCGCCAGCAGCCCCCCAGTGGCTGCGGCTAATGAAAAACTGTTTTTT; size: NA; V: TRBV4-1; D: NA; length: 16; J: TRBJ1-4
CDR3: CASSTLRDRGDTEAFF; DNA: TGTGCCAGTAGTACTCTCCGGGACAGGGGTGACACTGAAGCTTTCTTT; size: NA; V: TRBV19; D: TRBD1; length: 16; J: TRBJ1-1
CDR3: CASSRLLRGSYEQYF; DNA: TGTGCCAGCAGCCGCCTGTTGCGGGGCTCCTACGAGCAGTACTTC; size: NA; V: TRBV7-2; D: NA; length: 15; J: TRBJ2-7
CDR3: CASSPGGDIYEQYF; DNA: TGTGCCAGCAGCCCGGGTGGAGATATCTACGAGCAGTACTTC; size: NA; V: TRBV9; D: NA; length: 14; J: TRBJ2-7
CDR3: CASSALTGTSGGDTQYF; DNA: TGTGCCAGCAGCGCTCTAACCGGGACTAGCGGTGGAGATACGCAGTATTTT; size: once; V: TRBV4-2; D: TRBD2; length: 17; J: TRBJ2-3
CDR3: CASTGGSNYGYTF; DNA: TGTGCCAGTACAGGTGGCTCTAACTATGGCTACACCTTC; size: NA; V: TRBV2; D: NA; length: 13; J: TRBJ1-2
CDR3: CASSYDGRPTGELFF; DNA: TGTGCCAGCAGTTACGATGGGAGGCCCACCGGGGAGCTGTTTTTT; size: NA; V: TRBV6-5; D: NA; length: 15; J: TRBJ2-2
CDR3: CASSQHSGTGGMNEQYF; DNA: TGCGCCAGCAGCCAGCACTCCGGGACTGGGGGTATGAACGAGCAGTACTTC; size: NA; V: TRBV4-1; D: NA; length: 17; J: TRBJ2-7
CDR3: CASSRIAGSPTDTQYF; DNA: TGTGCCAGCAGCCGGATCGCAGGGTCGCCCACAGATACGCAGTATTTT; size: NA; V: TRBV11-2; D: NA; length: 16; J: TRBJ2-3
CDR3: CTSSQDRGLAITYEQYF; DNA: TGCACCAGCAGCCAAGATCGGGGACTAGCGATAACCTACGAGCAGTACTTC; size: NA; V: TRBV1; D: NA; length: 17; J: TRBJ2-7
CDR3: CASNPSGIRYEQYF; DNA: TGTGCCAGCAATCCGAGCGGGATTCGGTACGAGCAGTACTTC; size: NA; V: TRBV28; D: TRBD2; length: 14; J: TRBJ2-7
CDR3: CASRGGGVYGYTF; DNA: TGTGCCAGCAGGGGGGGAGGCGTCTATGGCTACACCTTC; size: NA; V: TRBV12-3/TRBV12-4; D: NA; length: 13; J: TRBJ1-2
CDR3: CASRDSGPGNEQFF; DNA: TGTGCCAGCAGAGATAGCGGCCCCGGGAATGAGCAGTTCTTC; size: NA; V: TRBV25-1; D: NA; length: 14; J: TRBJ2-1
CDR3: CASSSGQALYGYTF; DNA: TGTGCCAGCAGCTCGGGACAGGCTCTCTATGGCTACACCTTC; size: NA; V: TRBV7-9; D: TRBD1; length: 14; J: TRBJ1-2
CDR3: CASSSGVGGITEAFF; DNA: TGTGCCAGCAGTTCAGGGGTTGGTGGGATCACTGAAGCTTTCTTT; size: NA; V: TRBV27; D: NA; length: 15; J: TRBJ1-1
CDR3: CASSELAGDYEQYF; DNA: TGTGCCAGCAGCGAACTAGCGGGCGACTACGAGCAGTACTTC; size: NA; V: TRBV6-2/TRBV6-3; D: TRBD2; length: 14; J: TRBJ2-7
CDR3: CASSLGRLAIYNEQFF; DNA: TGCGCCAGCAGCTTGGGTCGGCTAGCGATATACAATGAGCAGTTCTTC; size: NA; V: TRBV5-1; D: NA; length: 16; J: TRBJ2-1
CDR3: CASSLAGGPGNTIYF; DNA: TGCGCCAGCAGCTTGGCAGGGGGGCCTGGAAACACCATATATTTT; size: NA; V: TRBV5-1; D: TRBD1; length: 15; J: TRBJ1-3
CDR3: CASSFGGLALFQQTQYF; DNA: TGTGCCAGCAGCTTCGGGGGACTAGCACTTTTTCAACAGACCCAGTACTTC; size: NA; V: TRBV7-9; D: TRBD2; length: 17; J: TRBJ2-5
CDR3: CASSSGLAVLYNEQFF; DNA: TGTGCCAGCAGCTCTGGACTAGCGGTTCTCTACAATGAGCAGTTCTTC; size: NA; V: TRBV9; D: TRBD2; length: 16; J: TRBJ2-1
CDR3: CASSSTYRDLYEQYF; DNA: TGCGCCAGCAGCTCAACCTACAGGGATCTCTACGAGCAGTACTTC; size: NA; V: TRBV4-3; D: NA; length: 15; J: TRBJ2-7
CDR3: CASSYRDYGEQYF; DNA: TGTGCCAGCAGCTACCGGGACTATGGGGAGCAGTACTTC; size: NA; V: TRBV7-9; D: TRBD2; length: 13; J: TRBJ2-7
CDR3: CASSTTGGGGYTF; DNA: TGTGCCAGTAGTACCACAGGGGGCGGTGGCTACACCTTC; size: NA; V: TRBV19; D: TRBD1; length: 13; J: TRBJ1-2
CDR3: CASSHGTGYYEQYF; DNA: TGTGCCAGCAGCCATGGGACAGGGTACTACGAGCAGTACTTC; size: NA; V: TRBV14; D: TRBD1; length: 14; J: TRBJ2-7
CDR3: CASSPERETQYF; DNA: TGTGCCAGCAGCCCCGAGCGGGAGACGCAGTATTTT; size: NA; V: TRBV4-2; D: TRBD2; length: 12; J: TRBJ2-3
CDR3: CASTKDNEQYF; DNA: TGTGCCAGCACCAAGGACAACGAGCAGTACTTC; size: NA; V: TRBV12-3/TRBV12-4; D: NA; length: 11; J: TRBJ2-7
CDR3: CASSEWGVYSNQPQHF; DNA: TGTGCCAGCAGTGAATGGGGGGTCTATAGCAATCAGCCCCAGCATTTT; size: NA; V: TRBV25-1; D: NA; length: 16; J: TRBJ1-5
CDR3: CASSQDPSGQETQYF; DNA: TGTGCCAGCAGCCAAGATCCGAGCGGACAAGAGACCCAGTACTTC; size: few; V: TRBV4-2; D: NA; length: 15; J: TRBJ2-5
CDR3: CASSILVSSYNEQFF; DNA: TGTGCCAGCAGCATACTCGTAAGCTCCTACAATGAGCAGTTCTTC; size: NA; V: TRBV7-9; D: NA; length: 15; J: TRBJ2-1
CDR3: CASSLYHTGDNQPQHF; DNA: TGTGCCAGCAGCCTCTACCATACAGGGGACAATCAGCCCCAGCATTTT; size: once; V: TRBV21-1; D: NA; length: 16; J: TRBJ1-5
CDR3: CASSSLGGVGGKLFF; DNA: TGTGCCAGCAGCTCGCTTGGGGGGGTTGGAGGAAAACTGTTTTTT; size: NA; V: TRBV7-2; D: NA; length: 15; J: TRBJ1-4
CDR3: CSASKQSDTQYF; DNA: TGCAGTGCTAGTAAACAGTCAGATACGCAGTATTTT; size: NA; V: TRBV20-1; D: NA; length: 12; J: TRBJ2-3
CDR3: CASSPGLDYNEQFF; DNA: TGCGCCAGCAGCCCCGGACTAGACTACAATGAGCAGTTCTTC; size: few; V: TRBV4-3; D: TRBD2; length: 14; J: TRBJ2-1
CDR3: CASSPNLRSQQETQYF; DNA: TGTGCCAGCTCACCAAACCTCAGATCTCAACAAGAGACCCAGTACTTC; size: NA; V: TRBV18; D: NA; length: 16; J: TRBJ2-5
CDR3: CASSSPGQNYEQYF; DNA: TGTGCCAGCAGTTCCCCGGGACAGAACTACGAGCAGTACTTC; size: NA; V: TRBV27; D: TRBD1; length: 14; J: TRBJ2-7
CDR3: CASSQNLGPREPQHF; DNA: TGTGCCAGCAGCCAAAACTTAGGACCCAGGGAGCCCCAGCATTTT; size: NA; V: TRBV3-1/TRBV3-2; D: NA; length: 15; J: TRBJ1-5
CDR3: CASQIGGANNSPLHF; DNA: TGTGCCAGTCAGATTGGTGGGGCGAATAATTCACCCCTCCACTTT; size: NA; V: TRBV19; D: NA; length: 15; J: TRBJ1-6
CDR3: CASSLRGGEYGSPLHF; DNA: TGTGCCAGCAGCTTAAGAGGGGGCGAGTACGGGTCACCCCTCCACTTT; size: NA; V: TRBV7-9; D: TRBD1; length: 16; J: TRBJ1-6
CDR3: CASSSDRATYGYTF; DNA: TGCGCCAGCAGCTCGGACAGGGCCACCTATGGCTACACCTTC; size: once; V: TRBV5-1; D: TRBD1; length: 14; J: TRBJ1-2
CDR3: CASSQEGTSGIISYEQYF; DNA: TGTGCCAGCAGCCAAGAGGGGACTAGCGGGATTATATCCTACGAGCAGTACTTC; size: NA; V: TRBV3-1/TRBV3-2; D: TRBD2; length: 18; J: TRBJ2-7
CDR3: CASNLRGTHSGNTIYF; DNA: TGTGCCAGTAACCTGAGAGGGACACACTCTGGAAACACCATATATTTT; size: NA; V: TRBV19; D: NA; length: 16; J: TRBJ1-3
CDR3: CASSHPRGMGNQPQHF; DNA: TGTGCCAGTAGCCACCCGAGAGGAATGGGCAATCAGCCCCAGCATTTT; size: NA; V: TRBV19; D: NA; length: 16; J: TRBJ1-5
CDR3: CASSPSAGEPYEQYF; DNA: TGTGCCAGCAGCCCGAGTGCGGGGGAACCCTACGAGCAGTACTTC; size: once; V: TRBV7-9; D: TRBD2; length: 15; J: TRBJ2-7
CDR3: CASSPDLTSGQGNEQFF; DNA: TGTGCCAGCAGCCCCGATCTGACTAGCGGTCAGGGCAATGAGCAGTTCTTC; size: NA; V: TRBV4-2; D: TRBD2; length: 17; J: TRBJ2-1
CDR3: CASSPPGTSGAGELFF; DNA: TGTGCCAGCAGCCCTCCCGGGACTAGCGGCGCCGGGGAGCTGTTTTTT; size: NA; V: TRBV6-6; D: TRBD2; length: 16; J: TRBJ2-2
CDR3: CASSLSGSSYEQYF; DNA: TGTGCCAGCAGCTTAAGCGGGTCCTCCTACGAGCAGTACTTC; size: NA; V: TRBV11-3; D: NA; length: 14; J: TRBJ2-7
CDR3: CASSATGCQPQHF; DNA: TGTGCCAGCAGCGCCACAGGGTGTCAGCCCCAGCATTTT; size: NA; V: TRBV21-1; D: NA; length: 13; J: TRBJ1-5
CDR3: CASSQVAIYNSPLHF; DNA: TGCGCCAGCAGCCAAGTGGCCATTTATAATTCACCCCTCCACTTT; size: NA; V: TRBV4-1; D: NA; length: 15; J: TRBJ1-6
CDR3: CASSMASGFADTQYF; DNA: TGTGCCAGTAGTATGGCTAGCGGATTTGCAGATACGCAGTATTTT; size: once; V: TRBV19; D: TRBD2; length: 15; J: TRBJ2-3
CDR3: CATSDPGTSGRAGPVTDTQYF; DNA: TGTGCCACCAGTGATCCCGGGACTAGCGGGAGGGCCGGTCCAGTAACAGATACGCAGTATTTT; size: NA; V: TRBV24-1; D: TRBD2; length: 21; J: TRBJ2-3
CDR3: CASSSSGPEYGYTF; DNA: TGTGCCAGCAGCTCTTCAGGGCCCGAATATGGCTACACCTTC; size: NA; V: TRBV9; D: NA; length: 14; J: TRBJ1-2
CDR3: CASSQEGGQRGYTF; DNA: TGTGCCAGCAGCCAAGAGGGAGGGCAGAGAGGCTACACCTTC; size: NA; V: TRBV4-2; D: NA; length: 14; J: TRBJ1-2
CDR3: CASSDRTGGNYGYTF; DNA: TGTGCCAGCAGTGACCGGACAGGGGGCAACTATGGCTACACCTTC; size: once; V: TRBV2; D: TRBD1; length: 15; J: TRBJ1-2
CDR3: CASSYRGPNYGYTF; DNA: TGTGCCAGCAGTTACAGGGGGCCTAACTATGGCTACACCTTC; size: NA; V: TRBV6-5; D: TRBD1; length: 14; J: TRBJ1-2